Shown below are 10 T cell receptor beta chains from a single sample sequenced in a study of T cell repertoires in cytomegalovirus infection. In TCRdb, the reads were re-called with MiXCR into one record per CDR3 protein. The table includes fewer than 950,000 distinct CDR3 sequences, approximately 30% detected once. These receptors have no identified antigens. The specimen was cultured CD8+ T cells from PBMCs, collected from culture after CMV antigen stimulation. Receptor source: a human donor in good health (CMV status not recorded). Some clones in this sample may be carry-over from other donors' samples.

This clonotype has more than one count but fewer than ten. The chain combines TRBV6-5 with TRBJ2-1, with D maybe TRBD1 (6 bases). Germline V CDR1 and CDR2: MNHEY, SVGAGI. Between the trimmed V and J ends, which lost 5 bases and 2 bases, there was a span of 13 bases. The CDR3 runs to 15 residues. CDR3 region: CASSTSGTPYNEQFF. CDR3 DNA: TGTGCCAGCAGTACCTCCGGGACACCCTACAATGAGCAGTTCTTC.

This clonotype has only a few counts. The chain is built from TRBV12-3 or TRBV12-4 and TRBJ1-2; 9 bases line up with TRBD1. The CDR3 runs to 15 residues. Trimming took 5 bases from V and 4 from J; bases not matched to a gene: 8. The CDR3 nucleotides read TGTGCCAGCAGTCCTGGACAGGGGACTTTCTATGGCTACACCTTC. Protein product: CASSPGQGTFYGYTF.

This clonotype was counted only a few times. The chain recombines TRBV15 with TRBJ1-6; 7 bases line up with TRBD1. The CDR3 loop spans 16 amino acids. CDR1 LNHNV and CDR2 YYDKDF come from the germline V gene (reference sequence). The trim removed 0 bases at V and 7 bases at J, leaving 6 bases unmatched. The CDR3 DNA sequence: TGTGCCACCAGCAGAGATCGTGGGACAGCCAATTCACCCCTCCACTTT. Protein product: CATSRDRGTANSPLHF.

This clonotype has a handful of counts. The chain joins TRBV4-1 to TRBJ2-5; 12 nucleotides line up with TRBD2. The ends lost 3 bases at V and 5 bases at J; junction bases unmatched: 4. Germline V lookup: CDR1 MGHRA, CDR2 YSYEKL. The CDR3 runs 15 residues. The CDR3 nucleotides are TGCGCCAGCAGCCAGCTCACTAGCGGGGGGGAGACCCAGTACTTC. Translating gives CASSQLTSGGETQYF.

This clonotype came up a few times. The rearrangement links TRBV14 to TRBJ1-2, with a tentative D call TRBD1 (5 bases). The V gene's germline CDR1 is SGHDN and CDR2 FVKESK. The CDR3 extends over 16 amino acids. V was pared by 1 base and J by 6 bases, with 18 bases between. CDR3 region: CASSQGVQGFLNGYTF. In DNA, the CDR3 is TGTGCCAGCAGCCAAGGGGTCCAGGGTTTCTTGAATGGCTACACCTTC.

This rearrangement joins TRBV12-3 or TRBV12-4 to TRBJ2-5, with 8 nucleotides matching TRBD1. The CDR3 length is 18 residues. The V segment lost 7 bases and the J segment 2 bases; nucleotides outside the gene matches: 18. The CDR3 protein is CASTARETGAIRQETQYF. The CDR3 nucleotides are TGTGCCAGCACTGCCCGAGAGACAGGGGCTATTCGGCAAGAGACCCAGTACTTC.

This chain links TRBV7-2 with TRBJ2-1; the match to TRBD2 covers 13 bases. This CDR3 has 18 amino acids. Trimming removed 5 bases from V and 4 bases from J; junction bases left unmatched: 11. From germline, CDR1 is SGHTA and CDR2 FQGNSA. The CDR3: CASSIGVLAGGFYNEQFF. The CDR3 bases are TGTGCCAGCAGCATTGGTGTACTAGCGGGGGGGTTTTACAATGAGCAGTTCTTC.

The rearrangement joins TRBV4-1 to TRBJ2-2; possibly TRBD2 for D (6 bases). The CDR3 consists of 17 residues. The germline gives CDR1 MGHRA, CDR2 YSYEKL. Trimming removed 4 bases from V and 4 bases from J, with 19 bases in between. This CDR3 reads CASSPWVRGDSTGELFF. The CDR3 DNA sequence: TGCGCCAGCAGCCCCTGGGTCCGCGGGGACTCCACCGGGGAGCTGTTTTTT.

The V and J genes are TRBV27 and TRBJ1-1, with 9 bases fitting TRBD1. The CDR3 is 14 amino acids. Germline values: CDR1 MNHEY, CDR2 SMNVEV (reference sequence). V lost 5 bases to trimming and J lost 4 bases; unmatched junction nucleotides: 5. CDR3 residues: CASSDRGGITEAFF. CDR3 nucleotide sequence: TGTGCCAGCAGTGACAGGGGGGGGATCACTGAAGCTTTCTTT.

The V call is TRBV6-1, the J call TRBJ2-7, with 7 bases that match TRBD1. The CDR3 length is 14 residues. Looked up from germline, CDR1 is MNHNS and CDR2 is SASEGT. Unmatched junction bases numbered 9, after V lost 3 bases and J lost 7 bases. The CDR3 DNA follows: TGTGCCAGCAGTGACGGGACAGCAGTTGGGGAGCAGTACGTC. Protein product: CASSDGTAVGEQYV.